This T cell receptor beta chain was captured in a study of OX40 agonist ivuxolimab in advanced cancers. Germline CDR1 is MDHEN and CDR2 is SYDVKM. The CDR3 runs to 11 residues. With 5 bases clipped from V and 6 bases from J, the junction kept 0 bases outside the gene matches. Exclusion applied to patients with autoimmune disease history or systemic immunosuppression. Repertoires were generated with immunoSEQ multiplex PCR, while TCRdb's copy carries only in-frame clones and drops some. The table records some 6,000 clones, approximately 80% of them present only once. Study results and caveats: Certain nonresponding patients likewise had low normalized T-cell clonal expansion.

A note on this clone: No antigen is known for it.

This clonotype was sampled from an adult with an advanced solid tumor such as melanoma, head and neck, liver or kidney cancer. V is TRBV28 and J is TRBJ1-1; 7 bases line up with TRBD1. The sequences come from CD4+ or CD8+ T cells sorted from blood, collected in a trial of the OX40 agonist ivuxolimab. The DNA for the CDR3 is TGTGCCAGCAGTACAGGGGCTGAAGCTTTCTTT. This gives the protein CASSTGAEAFF.